The 3 T cell receptor beta chains listed next were all sequenced from one sample in a study of memory CD4+ T cells and cytomegalovirus serostatus. Single viable CD3+CD4+CD8-CD45RO+ cells were sorted as the memory CD4+ T cells. TCRdb keeps only in-frame clones here, not all; method: immunoSEQ multiplex PCR. The sample carries about 39,000 clones, 75% to 80% recorded once. Sequencing input: memory CD4+ T cells from blood. The origin of the receptors is an adult in good health and CMV-seronegative.

The sample holds one count of this clone. The J gene is TRBJ2-7, the V gene TRBV30, with D perhaps given as TRBD1 or TRBD2 (5 bases each). The CDR3 runs to 11 residues. CDR1 GTSNPN and CDR2 SVGIG come from the germline V gene (reference sequence). The V and J ends lost 2 bases and 8 bases respectively, with 10 bases between them. CDR3 DNA sequence: TGTGCCTGGAGTAGAACGGGACAGCAGTACTTC. Amino acid sequence: CAWSRTGQQYF.

The J gene is TRBJ2-5, the V gene TRBV7-2; D uncertain. CDR1 is SGHTA and CDR2 is FQGNSA in the germline V gene. This CDR3 spans 14 amino acids. V lost 2 bases to trimming and J lost 4 bases, with 11 bases between them. The CDR3 region is CASSLTGQGETQYF. For the CDR3, the DNA is TGTGCCAGCAGCTTAACGGGCCAAGGAGAGACCCAGTACTTC.

This chain connects TRBV6-5 to TRBJ1-2; 7 bases are a match to TRBD1. V trimming: 5 bases; J trimming: 2 bases; junction bases outside the gene matches: 8. In germline, CDR1 is MNHEY, CDR2 SVGAGI. The CDR3 totals 15 residues. The CDR3 sequence: CASSGGQLMNYGYTF. The CDR3 DNA reads TGTGCCAGCAGTGGGGGACAGCTTATGAACTATGGCTACACCTTC.